A single sample is the source of the 10 T cell receptor beta chains below, sequenced in a study of a mutant IDH1 vaccine in newly diagnosed glioma. Data came from immunoSEQ multiplex PCR; TCRdb stores just in-frame clones and leaves some out. Among just under 95,000 clones listed, 83% were seen once. Specified time point: baseline, week 1 (first vaccination visit). As to treatment: pre-vaccination baseline after standard-of-care therapy. The specimen comprised PBMCs, sampled from a glioma patient treated with radiotherapy, temozolomide or both. The receptors originated from a woman in her forties or fifties with glioma.

This clone came up once. V usage is TRBV7-3 and J usage is TRBJ2-3, with TRBD1 identical over 8 bases. The CDR3 has 13 residues. CDR1 SGHTA and CDR2 FQGTGA come from the germline V gene. Trimming at V came to 4 bases and at J to 8 bases, leaving 5 bases not matched to a gene. CDR3 nucleotide sequence: TGTGCCAGCAGCTCAGACAGGGGCGGTACGCAGTATTTT. This translates into CASSSDRGGTQYF.

The chain links TRBV27 to TRBJ1-5; tentative D call: TRBD1 (6 bases). Germline CDR1 reads MNHEY; CDR2 reads SMNVEV (reference sequence). Trimming pared 6 bases from V and 7 bases from J, leaving 16 bases between. CDR3 length: 14 amino acids. The CDR3 DNA reads as TGTGCCAGCAGCCAACAGGGAGGCGGACAGCCCCAGCATTTT. This sequence encodes CASSQQGGGQPQHF.

The rearrangement uses TRBV19 and TRBJ1-1; a weak D match, TRBD1 (5 bases). The CDR3 loop spans 15 amino acids. Germline V CDR1 and CDR2: LNHDA, SQIVND (reference sequence). The V end was cut by 5 bases, the J end by 5 bases, with 18 bases between. As DNA, the CDR3 is TGTGCCAGTAGTGTACGGACTTTGGGGGGAACTGAAGCTTTCTTT. Protein sequence: CASSVRTLGGTEAFF.

The rearrangement joins TRBV18 to TRBJ1-1, with unresolved D. Germline V gives CDR1 KGHSH, CDR2 LQKENI. V dropped 2 bases and J dropped 0 bases, with 16 bases sitting between them. CDR3 length equals 17 residues. The CDR3 sequence: CASSPLIGSNLNTEAFF. The CDR3, as DNA: TGTGCCAGCTCACCATTGATAGGGTCTAACCTGAACACTGAAGCTTTCTTT.

The chain joins TRBV6-1 to TRBJ1-4, with D uncertain. Germline V gene data show CDR1 as MNHNS and CDR2 as SASEGT. The CDR3 consists of 14 residues. V lost 6 bases and J 2 bases, leaving 10 bases between the germline ends. The CDR3, as DNA: TGTGCCAGCAGAGACGGTCGTACTAATGAAAAACTGTTTTTT. Translated, it gives CASRDGRTNEKLFF.

This chain links TRBV4-2 with TRBJ1-4, with D maybe TRBD1 (5 bases). CDR1 and CDR2 from the germline V gene are LGHNA and YNFKEQ. Trimming took off 0 bases at V and 4 bases at J, with 9 bases between the two ends. The CDR3 covers 15 residues. The CDR3 region is CASSQDRQYNEKLFF. DNA of the CDR3: TGTGCCAGCAGCCAAGATAGACAGTATAATGAAAAACTGTTTTTT.

Only a few counts were recorded for this clone. The chain has TRBV19 and TRBJ2-3, with 8 bases lining up with TRBD1. V gave up 4 bases and J gave up 3 bases; unmatched junction bases: 9. Germline CDR1 is LNHDA and CDR2 is SQIVND (reference sequence). The CDR3 spans 16 residues. The DNA for the CDR3 is TGTGCCAGTAGTACCAGGACAGGGTTAGAAACAGATACGCAGTATTTT. This codes for CASSTRTGLETDTQYF. Variable domain in full (rest from reference TRBV19 and TRBJ2-3): DGGITQSPKYLFRKEGQNVTLSCEQNLNHDAMYWYRQDPGQGLRLIYYSQIVNDFQKGDIAEGYSVSREKKESFPLTVTSAQKNPTAFYLCASSTRTGLETDTQYFGPGTRLTVL.

The V gene is TRBV5-6, the J gene TRBJ2-3, with 7 bases aligning to TRBD1. The germline V gene encodes CDR1 SGHDT and CDR2 YYEEEE. The CDR3 sequence is 15 residues long. Trimming removed 3 bases from V and 0 bases from J; junction bases left unmatched: 4. The CDR3 DNA reads as TGTGCCAGCAGCTGGGGACAGACAAGCACAGATACGCAGTATTTT. Protein sequence: CASSWGQTSTDTQYF.

The V call is TRBV5-6, the J call TRBJ1-5, with 8 bases that match TRBD1. V was clipped by 1 base and J by 2 bases; unmatched bases: 5. This CDR3 region has 16 residues. CDR1 and CDR2 (germline): SGHDT, YYEEEE. This CDR3 is CASSLRDRYGNQPQHF. The CDR3 DNA reads as TGTGCCAGCAGCTTGAGGGACAGGTACGGCAATCAGCCCCAGCATTTT.

The genes are TRBV5-1 and TRBJ1-1; a weak D match, TRBD1 (5 bases). Germline V gene lookup returns CDR1 SGHRS and CDR2 YFSETQ. The CDR3 totals 16 residues. V was shortened by 3 bases and J by 1 base, with 16 bases between the two germline ends. CDR3 coding DNA: TGCGCCAGCAGCTCGTTAGGGGCTTCGTCGAACACTGAAGCTTTCTTT. The encoded protein is CASSSLGASSNTEAFF.